The T cell receptor beta chain described here comes from a study of Tregs in tolerant kidney transplant recipients. The table came from immunoSEQ multiplex PCR; TCRdb's copy has only in-frame clones and leaves some out. The data show about 110,000 clones, with almost 90% seen just once and 0.3% to 0.4% held by the top ten. Germline CDR1 and CDR2: SNHLY and FYNNEI. CDR3 length: 15 amino acids. The ends lost 6 bases at V and 7 bases at J; junction bases unmatched: 12. This clone occurred a few times. This chain uses TRBV2 with TRBJ2-1; 7 bases match TRBD2. This sequence was found in a human donor who received a combined kidney and bone marrow transplant. Sequencing used CD4+ T cells from blood, obtained before the transplant. The CDR3 nucleotides are TGTGCCAGCAGCCCCCGGGGGGACGCGACGAATGAGCAGTTCTTC. Translation: CASSPRGDATNEQFF.